This TCR beta chain is drawn from a study of T cell responses to AZD1222 COVID-19 vaccine. Some clones are missing from TCRdb's copy, which holds only in-frame ones; the method was immunoSEQ multiplex PCR. The sample consists of about 120,000 clones, 90% of them appearing once. As for this clone: The antigen is not known.

The CDR3 consists of 13 residues. Per the germline V gene, CDR1 is KGHSY and CDR2 is FQNENV. V was clipped by 4 bases and J by 2 bases, with 6 bases between them. Study-level points and caveats: Repertoires were obtained solely post-peak T cell response. Targeting of unmutated variant regions was reportedly seen in nearly half of spike-specific TCRs. CD4 TCRs covered the whole spike, strongest at regions 160-218 and 743-854. Donors skewed white British and female; clonal diversity was possibly underestimated.

Material: peripheral blood, obtained on day 0 of AZD1222 vaccination. The sequence was obtained from an adult in good health. V and J are TRBV16 and TRBJ1-3, with D maybe TRBD1 (6 bases). CDR3 nucleotides: TGTGCCAGCAGCCCAGGGGCTGGAAACACCATATATTTT. It codes for CASSPGAGNTIYF.